Listed below are T cell receptor beta chains from one sample, sequenced in a study of blood T cell repertoires in COVID-19. Clones were read by immunoSEQ multiplex PCR, and TCRdb kept only the in-frame ones, dropping some. The repertoire has approximately 300,000 clones, around nine tenths of them found once; the top ten carry approximately 6%. Sequencing was performed on PBMCs or T cells enriched from blood (not recorded which). The receptors shown here come from a young woman who had recovered from COVID-19. The CDR3 runs from the conserved cysteine through the conserved F or W. D genes are given only for firm matches. Clone size appears in some rows only: once, few, many, or a class for an expanded clone.

v_gene	d_gene	abundance	j_gene	CDR3nt	CDR3aa
TRBV18	TRBD1	.	TRBJ2-6	TGTGCCAGCTCGCCTAGACGGGACAGGGCCTCTGGGGCCAACGTCCTGACTTTC	CASSPRRDRASGANVLTF
TRBV14	.	.	TRBJ1-1	TGTGCCAGCAGCCAAGATATTGGGAGCGTGAACACTGAAGCTTTCTTT	CASSQDIGSVNTEAFF
TRBV19	TRBD1	.	TRBJ2-6	TGTGCCAGTATGTTAGGCTTCGGGACAGCCTCTTCTGGGGCCAACGTCCTGACTTTC	CASMLGFGTASSGANVLTF
TRBV7-2	.	.	TRBJ1-5	TGTGCCAGCAGCTTAGCGACAGTGTATAGCAATCAGCCCCAGCATTTT	CASSLATVYSNQPQHF
TRBV11-2	TRBD1	few	TRBJ1-2	TGTGCCAGCAGCTCACTGGCTGGGACAGGGGGCCTCTATGGCTACACCTTC	CASSSLAGTGGLYGYTF
TRBV13	TRBD1	.	TRBJ2-7	TGTGCCAGCAGCCCTGGGACAGCGGTCTCCTACGAGCAGTACTTC	CASSPGTAVSYEQYF
TRBV9	TRBD2	.	TRBJ2-7	TGTGCCAGCAGCGTAGCGACTAGCGGGGGTCCCTACGAGCAGTACTTC	CASSVATSGGPYEQYF
TRBV5-6	.	.	TRBJ1-3	TGTGCCAGCAGTTTGATGGGGCTGTCTGGAAACACCATATATTTT	CASSLMGLSGNTIYF
TRBV7-2	.	once	TRBJ1-1	TGTGCCAGCAGCTTAGTAGGGGTGCGGACTGAAGCTTTCTTT	CASSLVGVRTEAFF
TRBV30	.	.	TRBJ1-5	TGTGCCTGGAGTGTAGGGGTTCTGCAGCCCCAGCATTTT	CAWSVGVLQPQHF
TRBV2	TRBD1	.	TRBJ1-2	TGTGCCAGCAGTGTGACAGGGGGGGGTTATGGCTACACCTTC	CASSVTGGGYGYTF